Following are 7 T cell receptor beta chains from one sample sequenced in a study of cytomegalovirus exposure and HLA in healthy donors. The data were produced by immunoSEQ multiplex PCR, yet TCRdb's version contains in-frame clones alone and is incomplete. The sample holds under 200,000 clones, less than 90% seen once. Sequences were obtained from PBMCs. The receptor source for this set is a woman in her 30s in good health and CMV-seronegative.

V is TRBV28 and J is TRBJ2-3; 11 nucleotides line up with TRBD2. The CDR3 sequence is 17 residues long. Germline trimming cut 2 bases from V and 4 bases from J; bases unmatched to any gene: 8. Germline V gene data show CDR1 as MDHEN and CDR2 as SYDVKM. The CDR3 DNA sequence: TGTGCCAGCAGTTTACGTTTGACTAGCGGGGTAGCAGATACGCAGTATTTT. This gives the protein CASSLRLTSGVADTQYF.

The chain is built from TRBV6-6 and TRBJ2-7; perhaps TRBD1 as D (5 bases). Per germline, CDR1 MNHNY and CDR2 SVGAGI (reference sequence). V dropped 4 bases and J dropped 5 bases, with 12 bases sitting between them. This CDR3 region has 13 residues. CDR3 in amino acids: CASSFRDRDEQYF. The CDR3 region has the DNA TGTGCCAGCAGTTTCAGGGATCGCGACGAGCAGTACTTC.

The chain joins TRBV7-2 to TRBJ1-2; 8 nucleotides line up with TRBD1. Germline V gene sequence: CDR1 SGHTA, CDR2 FQGNSA. The V segment lost 5 bases and the J segment 5 bases; nucleotides outside the gene matches: 10. The CDR3 length is 15 residues. The CDR3 loop reads CASSRTTDRGYGYTF. The DNA for the CDR3 is TGTGCCAGCAGCCGAACCACAGACAGGGGATATGGCTACACCTTC. Full variable domain (outside the CDR3, taken from reference TRBV7-2 and TRBJ1-2): GAGVSQSPSNKVTEKGKDVELRCDPISGHTALYWYRQSLGQGLEFLIYFQGNSAPDKSGLPSDRFSAERTGGSVSTLTIQRTQQEDSAVYLCASSRTTDRGYGYTFGSGTRLTVV.

The V and J genes are TRBV5-4 and TRBJ1-4, with D perhaps TRBD1 (5 bases). The CDR3 loop spans 14 amino acids. The V gene lost 4 bases and the J gene lost 2 bases, with 9 bases spanning the gap. Germline V gene lookup returns CDR1 SGHNT and CDR2 YYREEE (reference sequence). The chain's CDR3 is CASSRGTTNEKLFF. As DNA, the CDR3 is TGTGCCAGCAGCCGAGGGACGACTAATGAAAAACTGTTTTTT.

This chain uses TRBV7-9 with TRBJ1-1; no clear D gene. From germline, CDR1 is SEHNR and CDR2 FQNEAQ (reference sequence). This CDR3 region has 13 residues. V was cut by 2 bases and J by 7 bases, with 11 bases left in between. The CDR3 protein is CASSLPRMLEAFF. CDR3 nucleotides: TGTGCCAGCAGCTTACCACGAATGCTTGAAGCTTTCTTT.

The chain couples TRBV9 to TRBJ2-1; no firm D call. Trimming pared 3 bases from V and 0 bases from J, leaving 13 bases between. The germline CDR1 and CDR2 sequences are SGDLS and YYNGEE. The CDR3 length is 16 residues. CDR3 nucleotide sequence: TGTGCCAGCAGCGACCCCGGGTCTGACTCCTACAATGAGCAGTTCTTC. This encodes CASSDPGSDSYNEQFF.

The chain joins TRBV7-9 to TRBJ2-5, with 9 bases identical to TRBD2. The CDR3 sequence is 13 residues long. Trimming took 7 bases from V and 5 from J; bases not matched to a gene: 5. Germline loops: CDR1 SEHNR, CDR2 FQNEAQ (reference sequence). The CDR3 region is CASIPSGTETQYF. CDR3 nucleotides: TGTGCCAGCATCCCTAGCGGGACGGAGACCCAGTACTTC. The full variable domain, completed using reference TRBV7-9 and TRBJ2-5, is DTGVSQNPRHKITKRGQNVTFRCDPISEHNRLYWYRQTLGQGPEFLTYFQNEAQLEKSRLLSDRFSAERPKGSFSTLEIQRTEQGDSAMYLCASIPSGTETQYFGPGTRLLVL.